The present TCR beta chain was sequenced within a study of CD8+ T cells in alopecia areata. Study overall: Female C3H/HeJ mice aged roughly 7-10 weeks were given skin from C3H/HeJ graft donors, about 6-13 months old, that had spontaneous alopecia. Regarding the study as a whole: Scalp samples also yield sequences from resident alphabeta T cells of normal skin. Researchers report lesional scalp, most notably alopecia totalis/universalis, outstripped normal scalp in clonality.

The J segment lost 1 base and the V segment lost 3 bases, leaving 2 bases of the junction unmatched. Germline V gives CDR1 NSQYPW, CDR2 LRSPGD (reference sequence). The CDR3 is 14 residues long. Comment on this clone: Its specificity is not known. Gene names and germline refer to mouse. The sequence runs out 4 residues before the end of the CDR3; the remainder is reconstructed from the germline J gene.

Extraction of RNA preceded its reverse transcription into cDNA, which served as the sequencing template. Profiled with immunoSEQ multiplex PCR; TCRdb holds only in-frame clones, not every one. The sample counts more than 90,000 clones, none seen once; the ten largest own around a fifth. The rearrangement joins TRBV1 to TRBJ2-7; 8 nucleotides agree with TRBD1. The source material was lesional skin. The source is a C3H/HeJ mouse with alopecia areata. As its MHC haplotype, the strain has H2-k. CDR3 protein: CTCSARGQSYEQYF. CDR3 DNA, as far as it was read: TGCACCTGCAGTGCCAGGGGGCAGTCCTAT.